Described below is a single T cell receptor beta chain sequence and its context. The antigen this receptor binds is unknown. There are no base qualities to consult, and no much larger clone falls within one base. This record comes from a study of radiotherapy plus CTLA-4 blockade in lung cancer (dated by TCRdb to 2016 to 2019). Study-wide context: Among enrolled patients, 18% had an objective response and 31% reached disease control. Study-level results and caveats: Increased serum interferon-beta after radiation, together with early dynamic changes in blood T cell clones, were reported to be the strongest predictors of response. After treatment with radiotherapy and ipilimumab, TCR clones that came from tumors expanded in the peripheral blood.

The library came from the immunoSEQ multiplex PCR assay. TCRdb provides this immuneACCESS table in a form limited to in-frame rearrangements. Some clones are lacking; in checked studies, under half of them reflect an unresolved V gene, and why the rest are absent is not known. The sample records about 78,000 clones, around nine tenths of which are singletons. The ten top clones hold 0.85% to 0.9% of the sample. Focal radiation therapy combined with CTLA-4 blockade (ipilimumab) was tested in patients with chemo-refractory metastatic non-small-cell lung cancer. Taken from cysteine to phenylalanine, the CDR3 has 16 residues. Only CDR3 DNA remains: 48 bases, in frame from the first base.

This chain is built from TRBV21-1 and TRBJ2-7; TRBD2 is the table's D call, not checked against the DNA. TRBV21-1 is a pseudogene locus. The input for sequencing was peripheral blood, taken from a patient treated with radiotherapy plus ipilimumab. The TCR sequence derives from a human donor with non-small cell lung cancer who had stable disease on radiotherapy plus ipilimumab. The DNA sequence is TGTGCCAGCAGCAAAGGGGAACCGGGCGGGACCTACGAGCAGTACTTC. Its amino acids are CASSKGEPGGTYEQYF.